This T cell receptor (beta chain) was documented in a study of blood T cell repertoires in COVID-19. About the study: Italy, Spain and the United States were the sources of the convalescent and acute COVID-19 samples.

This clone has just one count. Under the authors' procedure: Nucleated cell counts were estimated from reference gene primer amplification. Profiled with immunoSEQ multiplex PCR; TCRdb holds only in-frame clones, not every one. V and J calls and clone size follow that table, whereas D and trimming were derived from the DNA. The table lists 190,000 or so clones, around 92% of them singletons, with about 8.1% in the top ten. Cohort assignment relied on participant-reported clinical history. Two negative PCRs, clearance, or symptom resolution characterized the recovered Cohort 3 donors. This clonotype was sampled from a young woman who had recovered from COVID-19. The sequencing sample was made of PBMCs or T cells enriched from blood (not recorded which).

The CDR3 protein is CASDGQGVTEAFF. The CDR3, as DNA: TGTGCCAGCGACGGACAGGGGGTAACTGAAGCTTTCTTT. V is TRBV6-4 and J is TRBJ1-1; 10 positions agree with TRBD1. Germline lookup yields CDR1 MRHNA and CDR2 SNTAGT. J was trimmed by 5 bases and V by 8 bases; bases with no gene match: 5. There are 13 residues in the CDR3.